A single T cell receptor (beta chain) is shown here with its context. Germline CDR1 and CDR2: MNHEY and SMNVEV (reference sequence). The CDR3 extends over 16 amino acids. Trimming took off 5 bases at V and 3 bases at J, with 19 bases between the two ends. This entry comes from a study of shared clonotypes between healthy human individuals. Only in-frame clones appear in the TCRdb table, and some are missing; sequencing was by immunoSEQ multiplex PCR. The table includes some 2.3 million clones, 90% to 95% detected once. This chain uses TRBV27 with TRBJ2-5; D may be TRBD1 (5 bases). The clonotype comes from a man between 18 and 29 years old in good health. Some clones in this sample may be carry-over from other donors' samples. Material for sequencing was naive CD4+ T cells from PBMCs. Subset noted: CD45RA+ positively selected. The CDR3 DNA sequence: TGTGCCAGCAGTCCATCCGATGGGGTCAGGGAAGAGACCCAGTACTTC. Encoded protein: CASSPSDGVREETQYF.